This TCR beta chain stems from a study of blood T cell repertoires in COVID-19. Across the study: The samples span acute and convalescent COVID-19 from the United States, Italy and Spain. From T cells, B-cell-depleted T cells, or PBMCs came the material, which was cDNA or gDNA.

Authors' methods: Amplified reference gene primers provided the basis for estimating nucleated cell counts. TCRdb keeps only in-frame clones here, not all; method: immunoSEQ multiplex PCR. V and J calls and clone size are those listed in that table; D and trimming were worked out from the DNA. The sample holds around 200,000 clones, about 88% seen once. Deletions cut 1 base from V and 8 bases from J, with 17 bases between. CDR3 length: 16 residues. Germline V gene sequence: CDR1 LNHDA, CDR2 SQIVND (reference sequence). The sequencing sample was made of peripheral blood. This receptor was taken from a woman of 80 years or more in a cohort sampled during active or convalescent COVID-19. V usage is TRBV19 and J usage is TRBJ1-4; D is uncertain. The CDR3 sequence: CASSIGGVAGGEKLFF. The CDR3 DNA reads TGTGCCAGTAGTATAGGGGGTGTGGCAGGAGGCGAAAAACTGTTTTTT.